The 22 T cell receptor beta chains below were found in one sample sequenced in a study of OX40 agonist ivuxolimab in advanced cancers. The library was made by the immunoSEQ multiplex PCR assay. Entries here come from immuneACCESS through TCRdb and include only in-frame sequences with V and J called. Some clones fail to appear in such tables; in the studies checked, an unresolved V gene covers under half of the shortfall, and the cause of the remainder is unknown. The sample table shows 80,000 to 100,000 clones, and around 94% are seen once. Of the sample, 2.6% is held by the ten largest clones. The material sequenced was CD4+ or CD8+ T cells sorted from blood, taken in a trial of the OX40 agonist ivuxolimab. Every receptor here comes from an adult with an advanced solid tumor such as melanoma, head and neck, liver or kidney cancer.

The J gene is TRBJ2-5, the V gene TRBV2; 9 bases fit TRBD2. This CDR3 has 15 residues. The trim removed 7 bases at V and 5 bases at J, leaving 11 bases unmatched. Germline CDR1 and CDR2: SNHLY and FYNNEI. The CDR3 protein is CASKAGGGIWETQYF. CDR3 DNA sequence: TGTGCCAGCAAAGCGGGGGGCGGTATTTGGGAGACCCAGTACTTC.

V and J are TRBV5-1 and TRBJ2-2, with 9 bases lining up with TRBD1. CDR1 is SGHRS, CDR2 YFSETQ, per germline. This CDR3 is built from 16 residues. Germline trimming cut 3 bases from V and 2 bases from J; bases unmatched to any gene: 5. CDR3 residues: CASSYRDRDNTGELFF. CDR3 bases: TGCGCCAGCAGCTACCGGGACAGGGATAACACCGGGGAGCTGTTTTTT. The complete variable domain, with remaining parts taken from reference TRBV5-1 and TRBJ2-2, reads KAGVTQTPRYLIKTRGQQVTLSCSPISGHRSVSWYQQTPGQGLQFLFEYFSETQRNKGNFPGRFSGRQFSNSRSEMNVSTLELGDSALYLCASSYRDRDNTGELFFGEGSRLTVL.

The J gene is TRBJ2-6, the V gene TRBV13; D is tentatively TRBD1 or TRBD2 (5 bases each). The V and J ends lost 5 bases and 2 bases respectively, with 10 bases between them. Germline-derived CDR1 and CDR2 are PRHDT and FYEKMQ (reference sequence). The CDR3 loop spans 15 amino acids. For the CDR3, the DNA is TGTGCCAGCAGCCCAGGGACGACTGGGGCCAACGTCCTGACTTTC. Protein product: CASSPGTTGANVLTF.

CDR3 DNA sequence: TGTGCCAGTAGTATGGACAGGCCGAACACTGAAGCTTTCTTT. It specifies CASSMDRPNTEAFF. The chain joins TRBV19 to TRBJ1-1, with 7 positions matching TRBD1. The CDR3 is 14 residues long. Germline V CDR1 and CDR2: LNHDA, SQIVND (reference sequence). The ends lost 3 bases at V and 1 base at J; junction bases unmatched: 2.

The CDR3 region has the DNA TGTGCCAGCAGTTACCTCAGCGGGGGGGAAAAACTGTTTTTT. It encodes CASSYLSGGEKLFF. This sequence joins TRBV6-5 and TRBJ1-4, with a possible D match to TRBD1 (5 bases). The germline gives CDR1 MNHEY, CDR2 SVGAGI. This CDR3 contains 14 residues. The germline V and J ends were trimmed by 2 bases and 8 bases, with 12 bases remaining between them.

V usage is TRBV7-6 and J usage is TRBJ2-7; possibly TRBD1 for D (5 bases). Trimming shortened V by 0 bases and J by 3 bases, and 6 bases separated the two germline ends. Germline V lookup: CDR1 SGHVS, CDR2 FNYEAQ. This CDR3 is built from 13 residues. The CDR3, as DNA: TGTGCCAGCAGCTTAGCTCAGGGCTACGAGCAGTACTTC. It codes for CASSLAQGYEQYF.

This clone came up once. The V gene is TRBV7-2, the J gene TRBJ2-7; 9 bases fit TRBD2. This CDR3 has 16 residues. The ends lost 1 base at V and 3 bases at J; junction bases unmatched: 7. The germline V gene has CDR1 SGHTA and CDR2 FQGNSA. The CDR3 sequence: CASSLGGRGGVYEQYF. CDR3 DNA sequence: TGTGCCAGCAGCTTAGGCGGGCGGGGGGGCGTCTACGAGCAGTACTTC.

V gene TRBV27 combines with J gene TRBJ2-2; 9 nucleotides line up with TRBD1. The CDR3 is made up of 16 amino acids. After removal of 5 bases from V and 6 bases from J, the junction contained 10 bases not matched to a gene. CDR1 MNHEY and CDR2 SMNVEV come from the germline V gene (reference sequence). The CDR3 reads CASSTRDRVSPGELFF. The CDR3 DNA reads TGTGCCAGCAGTACCCGGGACAGGGTGTCCCCCGGGGAGCTGTTTTTT.

V usage is TRBV4-1 and J usage is TRBJ2-7; TRBD2 is a possible D gene (6 bases). The V gene's germline CDR1 is MGHRA and CDR2 YSYEKL. Trimming left V 1 base short and J 2 bases short, with 12 bases between. The CDR3 sequence is 15 residues long. This CDR3 reads CASSQVVSGAYEQYF. The CDR3 DNA is TGCGCCAGCAGCCAAGTGGTTAGCGGAGCCTACGAGCAGTACTTC.

The CDR3 reads CASSQDWTGWTKNIQYF. DNA of the CDR3: TGCGCCAGCAGCCAAGATTGGACAGGGTGGACCAAAAACATTCAGTACTTC. The chain links TRBV4-3 to TRBJ2-4; the match to TRBD1 covers 8 bases. The CDR3 length is 17 residues. The J segment lost 2 bases and the V segment lost 0 bases, leaving 6 bases of the junction unmatched. The V gene's germline CDR1 is LGHNA and CDR2 YSLEER.

J is TRBJ2-6 and V is TRBV7-8; TRBD1 matches 8 bases. The CDR3 has 18 residues. Trimming removed 2 bases from V and 2 bases from J; junction bases left unmatched: 8. CDR1 is SGHVS, CDR2 FQNEAQ, per germline. CDR3 residues: CASSLLDREVTGANVLTF. The DNA of the CDR3 is TGTGCCAGCAGCTTACTGGACAGGGAGGTAACTGGGGCCAACGTCCTGACTTTC.

This clone was seen only once. This chain links TRBV14 with TRBJ2-4; possible D gene TRBD2, 5 bases. The CDR3 is made up of 13 amino acids. V was clipped by 4 bases and J by 8 bases, with 12 bases between them. Germline values: CDR1 SGHDN, CDR2 FVKESK. The CDR3 loop is CASSPAGGDIQYF. CDR3 coding DNA: TGTGCCAGCAGCCCGGCGGGTGGGGACATTCAGTACTTC. Filled out from reference TRBV14 and TRBJ2-4, the complete variable domain reads EAGVTQFPSHSVIEKGQTVTLRCDPISGHDNLYWYRRVMGKEIKFLLHFVKESKQDESGMPNNRFLAERTGGTYSTLKVQPAELEDSGVYFCASSPAGGDIQYFGAGTRLSVL.

The chain uses TRBV5-4 and TRBJ1-2; 7 bases fit TRBD1. This CDR3 is built from 12 residues. Germline-derived CDR1 and CDR2 are SGHNT and YYREEE (reference sequence). V lost 2 bases to trimming and J lost 7 bases; unmatched junction nucleotides: 2. CDR3 amino acids: CASSLQGSGYTF. The CDR3 nucleotides read TGTGCCAGCAGCTTACAGGGGTCTGGCTACACCTTC.

V and J are TRBV14 and TRBJ1-2; D perhaps matches TRBD1 (6 bases). CDR1 and CDR2 (germline): SGHDN, FVKESK. V gave up 1 base and J gave up 4 bases, with 13 bases separating them. The CDR3 has 15 amino acids. This CDR3 reads CASSQVAGASYGYTF. CDR3 DNA sequence: TGTGCCAGCAGCCAAGTTGCGGGGGCGAGCTATGGCTACACCTTC.

The chain links TRBV19 to TRBJ1-2; perhaps TRBD1 as D (5 bases). This CDR3 has 12 residues. Germline CDR1 is LNHDA and CDR2 is SQIVND (reference sequence). Trimming removed 6 bases from V and 2 bases from J, with 7 bases in between. The CDR3 reads CASSGDNYGYTF. CDR3 DNA sequence: TGTGCCAGTAGCGGGGACAACTATGGCTACACCTTC. The whole variable domain, filled in from reference TRBV19 and TRBJ1-2, reads DGGITQSPKYLFRKEGQNVTLSCEQNLNHDAMYWYRQDPGQGLRLIYYSQIVNDFQKGDIAEGYSVSREKKESFPLTVTSAQKNPTAFYLCASSGDNYGYTFGSGTRLTVV.

The rearrangement links TRBV2 to TRBJ2-7; unclear D gene. Germline-derived CDR1 and CDR2 are SNHLY and FYNNEI. This CDR3 spans 14 amino acids. The germline V and J ends were trimmed by 4 bases and 2 bases, with 12 bases remaining between them. The CDR3 region is CASSVAGTTYEQYF. Written as DNA, the CDR3 is TGTGCCAGCAGTGTCGCAGGTACAACCTACGAGCAGTACTTC.

This chain joins TRBV20-1 and TRBJ2-7, with 7 bases identical to TRBD2. CDR1 is DFQATT and CDR2 is SNEGSKA in the germline V gene (reference sequence). V dropped 6 bases and J dropped 3; count of bases not matched to a gene: 2. The CDR3 runs to 11 residues. CDR3 residues: CSAGTIYEQYF. Written as DNA, the CDR3 is TGCAGTGCCGGGACTATCTACGAGCAGTACTTC.

The chain has TRBV9 and TRBJ2-3; no firm D call. V was shortened by 2 bases and J by 1 base, with 11 bases between the two germline ends. The CDR3 has 15 residues. Germline assignment: CDR1 SGDLS and CDR2 YYNGEE. CDR3 amino acids: CASSVSRHGTDTQYF. DNA of the CDR3: TGTGCCAGCAGCGTGAGCCGACATGGCACAGATACGCAGTATTTT.

This clone showed up just once. The chain links TRBV7-2 to TRBJ2-3, with 11 bases identical to TRBD2. Germline V gene lookup returns CDR1 SGHTA and CDR2 FQGNSA. There are 18 residues in the CDR3. V lost 5 bases to trimming and J lost 2 bases; unmatched junction nucleotides: 12. In DNA form, the CDR3 reads TGTGCCAGCAGCGGAAGACGACTAGCGGGAAAGAACACAGATACGCAGTATTTT. The encoded protein is CASSGRRLAGKNTDTQYF.

J is TRBJ2-5 and V is TRBV19, with 7 bases that match TRBD1. This CDR3 is 15 amino acids long. Per the germline V gene, CDR1 is LNHDA and CDR2 is SQIVND (reference sequence). The J segment lost 0 bases and the V segment lost 1 base, leaving 2 bases of the junction unmatched. CDR3 loop: CASSIADRYQETQYF. CDR3 in DNA: TGTGCCAGTAGTATAGCGGACAGGTACCAAGAGACCCAGTACTTC.

This rearrangement joins TRBV13 to TRBJ2-3; the match to TRBD2 covers 10 bases. Germline CDR1 and CDR2: PRHDT and FYEKMQ (reference sequence). This CDR3 comprises 16 residues. After removal of 5 bases from V and 1 base from J, the junction contained 6 bases not matched to a gene. The CDR3, as DNA: TGTGCCAGCAGCCGGACCGGGACTAGCGGCACAGATACGCAGTATTTT. Amino acid sequence: CASSRTGTSGTDTQYF. Based on the CDR3 plus reference TRBV13 and TRBJ2-3, the full variable domain is AAGVIQSPRHLIKEKRETATLKCYPIPRHDTVYWYQQGPGQDPQFLISFYEKMQSDKGSIPDRFSAQQFSDYHSELNMSSLELGDSALYFCASSRTGTSGTDTQYFGPGTRLTVL.

This chain's CDR3 is CASLGERRSGELFF. For the CDR3, the DNA is TGTGCCAGCCTGGGGGAGAGGAGGAGTGGGGAGCTGTTTTTT. The V call is TRBV25-1, the J call TRBJ2-2; perhaps D is TRBD1 or TRBD2 (5 bases each). Trimming removed 8 bases from V and 8 bases from J, with 18 bases in between. CDR3 length: 14 amino acids. CDR1 is MGHDK, CDR2 SYGVNS, per germline.